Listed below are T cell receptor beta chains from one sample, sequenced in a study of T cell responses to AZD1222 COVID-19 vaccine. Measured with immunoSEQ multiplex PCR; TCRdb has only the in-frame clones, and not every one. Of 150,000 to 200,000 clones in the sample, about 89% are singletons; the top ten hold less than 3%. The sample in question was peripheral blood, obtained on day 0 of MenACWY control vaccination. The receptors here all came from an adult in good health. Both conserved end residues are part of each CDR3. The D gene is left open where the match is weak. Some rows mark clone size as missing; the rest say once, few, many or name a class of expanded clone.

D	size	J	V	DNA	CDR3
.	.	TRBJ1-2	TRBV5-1	TGCGCCAGCAGCTTGACAGGGAGCAACTATGGCTACACCTTC	CASSLTGSNYGYTF
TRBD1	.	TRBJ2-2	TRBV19	TGTGCCACCTATCGGGGACAGGGGGCGCCAACCGGGGAGCTGTTTTTT	CATYRGQGAPTGELFF
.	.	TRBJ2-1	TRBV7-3	TGTGCCAGCAGCCATGGGGGTTACAATGAGCAGTTCTTC	CASSHGGYNEQFF
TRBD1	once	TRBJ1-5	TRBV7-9	TGTGCCAGCAGCCGCGGGACAGATTCAGTTAATCAGCCCCAGCATTTT	CASSRGTDSVNQPQHF
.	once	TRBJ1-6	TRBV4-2	TGTGCCAGCAGCCAAGAGACGGGAATAAATTCACCCCTCCACTTT	CASSQETGINSPLHF
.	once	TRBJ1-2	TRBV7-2	TGTGCCAGCAGCCCCCCTGGGCACAACTATGGCTACACCTTC	CASSPPGHNYGYTF
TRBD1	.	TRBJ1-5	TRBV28	TGTGCCAGCAGTTCCCCGGGACAGGGTATGAATAGCAATCAGCCCCAGCATTTT	CASSSPGQGMNSNQPQHF
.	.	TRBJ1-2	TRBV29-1	TGCAGCGTCGGGCTTGATGGCTACACCTTC	CSVGLDGYTF
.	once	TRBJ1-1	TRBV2	TGTGCCAGTGGAAGGTCACAGGGAAGAGGCACTGAAGCTTTCTTT	CASGRSQGRGTEAFF
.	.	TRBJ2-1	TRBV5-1	TGCGCCAGCAGCTTCACCGGGGGTATAAAGAATGAGCAGTTCTTC	CASSFTGGIKNEQFF
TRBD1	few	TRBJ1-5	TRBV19	TGTGCCAGCCAGACAGGGGGTAGCAATCAGCCCCAGCATTTT	CASQTGGSNQPQHF
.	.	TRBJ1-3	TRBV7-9	TGTGCCAGCAGCTTAGACCTGAACGGAAACACCATATATTTT	CASSLDLNGNTIYF
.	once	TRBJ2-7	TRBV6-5	TGTGCCAGCAGTTCGCCTGCAACCCCCCTCCTGGGGCAGTACTTC	CASSSPATPLLGQYF
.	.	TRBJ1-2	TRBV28	TGTGCCAGCAGCCAAGGCCGGGACGGTTATGGCTACACCTTC	CASSQGRDGYGYTF
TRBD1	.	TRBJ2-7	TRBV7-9	TGTGCCAGCAGCCCCAGGGGGCAGTACGAGCAGTACTTC	CASSPRGQYEQYF
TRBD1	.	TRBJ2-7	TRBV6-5	TGTGCCAGCACCCTAGGGGACAGTACCTACGAGCAGTACTTC	CASTLGDSTYEQYF
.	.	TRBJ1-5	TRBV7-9	TGTGCCAGCAGCACAATAGAGGGGGACCCTCGCAATCAGCCCCAGCATTTT	CASSTIEGDPRNQPQHF
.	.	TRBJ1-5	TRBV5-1	TGCGCCAGCAGCTTGGGGACGGGAAACAATCAGCCCCAGCATTTT	CASSLGTGNNQPQHF
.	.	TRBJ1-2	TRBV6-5	TGTGCCAGCACCACCCCTAACTATGGCTACACCTTC	CASTTPNYGYTF
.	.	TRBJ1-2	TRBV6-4	TGTGCCAGCAGTGACCCAGGGTTCTATGGCTACACCTTC	CASSDPGFYGYTF